The source of this T cell receptor (beta chain) is a study of T cell repertoires in cytomegalovirus infection. This clonotype was counted a few times. The antigen is undetermined. Broader study findings: Predominance within the ex vivo response was attributable to HLA-C-restricted CMV-specific TCR beta clonotypes.

The CDR3 is 16 amino acids. Germline CDR1 is DFQATT and CDR2 is SNEGSKA (reference sequence). Trimming left V 0 bases short and J 4 bases short, with 16 bases between. One entry per CDR3 protein, called by TCRdb with MiXCR from the reads. In the table there are roughly 300,000 distinct CDR3 sequences, more than 8% of which are singletons. The source of this sequence is a human donor in good health (CMV status not recorded). Some clones in this sample may be carry-over from other donors' samples. Material: PBMCs. V is TRBV20-1 and J is TRBJ1-5; D is unresolved. CDR3 nucleotides: TGCAGTGCTAGAGACTCGGGTAGGGTAGATAATCAGCCCCAGCATTTT. This encodes CSARDSGRVDNQPQHF.